These 3 T cell receptor beta chains originate from one sample sequenced in a study of blood T cell repertoires in COVID-19. Some clones are missing from TCRdb's copy, which holds only in-frame ones; the method was immunoSEQ multiplex PCR. The repertoire holds tens of thousands of clones, with roughly nine tenths as singletons. Sequencing was done on a sample of peripheral blood. The receptors come from a woman in her 50s with active or convalescent COVID-19.

The chain combines TRBV5-6 with TRBJ1-3; 8 bases map to TRBD1. V trimming: 4 bases; J trimming: 4 bases; junction bases outside the gene matches: 7. Germline V gene sequence: CDR1 SGHDT, CDR2 YYEEEE. This CDR3 spans 15 amino acids. CDR3: CASSPDRGSGNTIYF. The CDR3 nucleotides read TGTGCCAGCAGCCCCGACAGGGGATCCGGAAACACCATATATTTT. Full variable domain (missing parts from reference TRBV5-6 and TRBJ1-3): DAGVTQSPTHLIKTRGQQVTLRCSPKSGHDTVSWYQQALGQGPQFIFQYYEEEERQRGNFPDRFSGHQFPNYSSELNVNALLLGDSALYLCASSPDRGSGNTIYFGEGSWLTVV.

The chain employs TRBV7-8 and TRBJ1-6; D is perhaps TRBD1 (5 bases). Germline values: CDR1 SGHVS, CDR2 FQNEAQ. Trimming shortened V by 1 base and J by 0 bases, and 13 bases separated the two germline ends. This CDR3 spans 18 amino acids. Written as DNA, the CDR3 is TGTGCCAGCAGCTTAGAGGGGCTGGGAAGCTCCTATAATTCACCCCTCCACTTT. It yields the protein CASSLEGLGSSYNSPLHF.

This clone was found a few times. The V gene is TRBV4-3, the J gene TRBJ2-1; the match to TRBD2 covers 7 bases. The CDR3 sequence is 17 residues long. Looked up from germline, CDR1 is LGHNA and CDR2 is YSLEER. The J segment lost 2 bases and the V segment lost 0 bases, leaving 7 bases of the junction unmatched. The chain's CDR3 is CASSQDVRSGTYNEQFF. Here the CDR3 DNA reads TGCGCCAGCAGCCAAGATGTGAGAAGCGGGACCTACAATGAGCAGTTCTTC.